The clone carrying this TCR beta chain was picked up one time. CDR1 is ENHRY and CDR2 is SYGVKD in the germline V gene. CDR3 size: 16 residues. The germline V and J ends were trimmed by 4 bases and 4 bases, with 19 bases remaining between them. These data are taken from a study of blood T cell repertoires in COVID-19. Study as a whole: COVID-19 samples, acute and convalescent, were from the United States, Italy and Spain. From T cells, B-cell-depleted T cells, or PBMCs came the material, which was cDNA or gDNA.

Methods used by the authors: Estimates of nucleated cell counts were drawn from the amplification of reference gene primers. The protocol was immunoSEQ multiplex PCR, while the TCRdb copy is restricted to in-frame clones and leaves out a portion. V, J and clone size derive from that table, while D and trimming were established from the DNA sequence. The sample carries 50,000 or so clones, roughly 83% recorded once. Sequenced material: peripheral blood. The chain recombines TRBV10-3 with TRBJ2-5; tentatively, D is TRBD2 (5 bases). The origin of this receptor is a woman aged 55 to 70 with acute or convalescent COVID-19. The CDR3 here is CAISGRARLAAETQYF. The CDR3 DNA sequence: TGTGCCATCAGTGGGAGAGCCCGTCTAGCTGCAGAGACCCAGTACTTC.